Detailed here is one TCR beta chain. This clone was detected many times. Which antigen it targets is not known. Per-nucleotide qualities are absent, and no much larger clonotype sits a single base away. The immunoSEQ Assay, a bias-controlled multiplex PCR, was used to amplify TCRbeta CDR3 regions from genomic DNA. The study's processing was this. Nucleated cell counts per sample were estimated from amplification of reference gene primers within the assay. To quantify the absolute abundance of each unique TCRbeta CDR3 rearrangement, sequence reads were collapsed and filtered. For each sample, productive Simpson clonality was calculated by taking the square root of Simpson's diversity index across productive rearrangements. TCRdb took over this immuneACCESS table, retaining in-frame rearrangements with V and J assigned. Such tables are incomplete; in checked studies, under half of the missing clones stem from an unresolved V gene, and the remainder is unexplained. V and J calls and clone size follow that table, whereas D and trimming were derived from the DNA. Present in this sample are roughly 150,000 clones, 75% to 90% of which were seen just once. The leading ten clones occupy approximately 3% of the sample.

In the prospective study, participants were roughly 18 to 95 years old, resided in approximately 25 geographic areas of the United States, and were enrolled through a virtual design. Cohort assignment in the prospective study relied on participant-reported clinical history from a screening survey and a study questionnaire. For ImmuneRACE Cohort 3, a participant was defined as recovered based on two consecutive negative NP/OP PCR tests, clearance by a healthcare professional, or resolution of symptoms. In the prospective study, mobile phlebotomists collected whole blood, serum and a nasopharyngeal or oropharyngeal swab from each participant. Prospective study participants could optionally give additional blood draws and questionnaires over an approximately two-month period. Before DNA extraction, blood samples from the prospective study were shipped at room temperature or frozen. CDR1 is given as SNHLY and CDR2 as FYNNEI, both from the germline V gene. V loses 4 bases of germline sequence and J loses 4 bases, and the interval between the two ends is 16 bases. Including cysteine and phenylalanine, the CDR3 has 15 amino acids. Only the CDR3 part of the read is kept: 45 bases, read in frame from the first base.

This sample is part of a study of blood T cell repertoires in COVID-19 (dated by TCRdb to 2018 to 2021). Turning to the overall study: The collaborator samples originated in the United States, Italy and Spain and spanned the acute and convalescent phases of COVID-19. The prospective study material was composed of cDNA or gDNA derived from T cells, B-cell-depleted T cells, or PBMCs. Deeply sampled blood TCRbeta repertoires from subjects exposed to, actively infected with, or recovered from COVID-19 were included in the dataset. The repertoires were released in a freely available public database meant as a resource for research on the immune response to SARS-CoV-2. Samples came from the ongoing ImmuneRACE study (first 160 participants) plus 1,254 subjects from 6 global collaborators. A de-identified subject ID, COVID-19 status, age in years and sex were almost always included in the sample metadata. Where available, HLA class I and class II types were obtained from metadata supplied by the sample provider rather than from assay-based typing. Results and caveats for the whole study, not just this receptor: The quantity of clinical and demographic metadata differed by source and by participant and was supplied without curation.

Sequencing was performed on PBMCs or T cells enriched from blood (not recorded which). The clonotype originates from a woman aged 60-70 years who had recovered from COVID-19. This sequence uses TRBV2 and TRBJ1-2; the D gene is unclear. The CDR3 reads as follows: CASSAGGRPSYGYTF. In nucleotides, the sequence is TGTGCCAGCAGTGCAGGTGGGAGACCTTCCTATGGCTACACCTTC.